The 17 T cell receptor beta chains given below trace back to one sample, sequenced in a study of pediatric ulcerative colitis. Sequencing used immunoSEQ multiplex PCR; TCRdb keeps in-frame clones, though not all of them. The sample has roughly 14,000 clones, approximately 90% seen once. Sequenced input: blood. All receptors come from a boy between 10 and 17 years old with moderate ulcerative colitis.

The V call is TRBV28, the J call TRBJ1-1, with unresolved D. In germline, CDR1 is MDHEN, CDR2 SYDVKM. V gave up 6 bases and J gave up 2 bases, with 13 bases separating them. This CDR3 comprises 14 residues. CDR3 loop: CASSPAAANTEAFF. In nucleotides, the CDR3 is TGTGCCAGCAGCCCTGCCGCCGCAAACACTGAAGCTTTCTTT.

DNA of the CDR3: TGCGCCAGCAGTACAGGGGGCGATAACTATGGCTACACCTTC. Amino acids: CASSTGGDNYGYTF. The chain joins TRBV5-1 to TRBJ1-2; 9 bases line up with TRBD1. Germline-derived CDR1 and CDR2 are SGHRS and YFSETQ. The CDR3 is made up of 14 amino acids. V shed 5 bases and J 1 base; nucleotides not matched to a gene: 3.

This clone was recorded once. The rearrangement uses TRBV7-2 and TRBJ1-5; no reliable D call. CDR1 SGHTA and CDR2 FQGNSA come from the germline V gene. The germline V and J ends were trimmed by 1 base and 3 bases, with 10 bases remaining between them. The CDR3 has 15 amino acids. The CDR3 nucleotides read TGTGCCAGCAGCTTAGACCCCGGACCCAATCAGCCCCAGCATTTT. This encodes CASSLDPGPNQPQHF.

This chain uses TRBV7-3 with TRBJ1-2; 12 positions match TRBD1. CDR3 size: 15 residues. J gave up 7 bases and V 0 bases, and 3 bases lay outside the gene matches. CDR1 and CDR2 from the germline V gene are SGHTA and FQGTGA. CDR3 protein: CASSLTGTGGIGYTF. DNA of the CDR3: TGTGCCAGCAGCTTAACTGGGACAGGGGGCATTGGCTACACCTTC.

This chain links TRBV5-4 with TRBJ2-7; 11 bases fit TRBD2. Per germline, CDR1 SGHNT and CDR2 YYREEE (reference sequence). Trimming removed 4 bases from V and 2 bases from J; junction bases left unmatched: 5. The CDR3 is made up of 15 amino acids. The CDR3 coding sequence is TGTGCCAGCAGCCCCGGGACTAGCGGAACCTACGAGCAGTACTTC. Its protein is CASSPGTSGTYEQYF.

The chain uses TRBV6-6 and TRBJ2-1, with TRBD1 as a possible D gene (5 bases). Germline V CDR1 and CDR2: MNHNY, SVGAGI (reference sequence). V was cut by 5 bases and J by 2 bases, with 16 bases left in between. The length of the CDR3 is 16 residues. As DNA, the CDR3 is TGTGCCAGCAGTCCCCTCCCAGGGATCCCCTACAATGAGCAGTTCTTC. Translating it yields CASSPLPGIPYNEQFF.

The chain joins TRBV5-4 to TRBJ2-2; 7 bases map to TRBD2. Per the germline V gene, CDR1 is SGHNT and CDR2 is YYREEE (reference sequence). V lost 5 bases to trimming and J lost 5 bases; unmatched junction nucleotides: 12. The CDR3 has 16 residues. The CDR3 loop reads CASRGGPLADTGELFF. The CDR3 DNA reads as TGTGCCAGCAGGGGAGGGCCCCTAGCGGATACCGGGGAGCTGTTTTTT.

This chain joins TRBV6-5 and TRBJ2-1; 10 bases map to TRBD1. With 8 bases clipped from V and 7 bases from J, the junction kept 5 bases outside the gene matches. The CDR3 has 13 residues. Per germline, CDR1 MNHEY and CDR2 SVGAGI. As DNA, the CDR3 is TGTGCCAGCGCCGGGACAGGGGTAAATGAGCAGTTCTTC. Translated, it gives CASAGTGVNEQFF.

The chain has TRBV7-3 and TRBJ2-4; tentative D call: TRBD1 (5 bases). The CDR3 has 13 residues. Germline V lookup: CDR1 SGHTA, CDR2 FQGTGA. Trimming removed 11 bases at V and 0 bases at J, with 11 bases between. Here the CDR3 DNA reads TGTGCCCGTACAGGTCTAGCCAAAAACATTCAGTACTTC. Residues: CARTGLAKNIQYF.

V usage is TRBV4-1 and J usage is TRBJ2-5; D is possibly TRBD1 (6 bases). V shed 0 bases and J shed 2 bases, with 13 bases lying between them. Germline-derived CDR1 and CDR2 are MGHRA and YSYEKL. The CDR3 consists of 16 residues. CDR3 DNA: TGCGCCAGCAGCCAAGATGTCAGGGGATTTCAAGAGACCCAGTACTTC. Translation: CASSQDVRGFQETQYF.

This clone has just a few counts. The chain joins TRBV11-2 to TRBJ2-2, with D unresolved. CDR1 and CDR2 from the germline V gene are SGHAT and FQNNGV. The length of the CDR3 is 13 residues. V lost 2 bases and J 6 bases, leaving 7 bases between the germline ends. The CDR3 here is CASSLTSPGELFF. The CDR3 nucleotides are TGTGCCAGCAGCTTAACTTCTCCCGGGGAGCTGTTTTTT.

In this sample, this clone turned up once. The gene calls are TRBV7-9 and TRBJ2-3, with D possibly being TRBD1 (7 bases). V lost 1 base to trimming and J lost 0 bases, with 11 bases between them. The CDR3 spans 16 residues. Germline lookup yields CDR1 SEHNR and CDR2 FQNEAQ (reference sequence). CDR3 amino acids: CASSLGGGGSTDTQYF. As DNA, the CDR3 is TGTGCCAGCAGCTTAGGAGGAGGGGGCAGCACAGATACGCAGTATTTT.

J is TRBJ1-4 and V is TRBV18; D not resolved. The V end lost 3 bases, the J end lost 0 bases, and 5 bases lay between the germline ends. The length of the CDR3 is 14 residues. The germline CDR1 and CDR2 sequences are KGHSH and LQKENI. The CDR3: CASSPSSTNEKLFF. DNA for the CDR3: TGTGCCAGCTCACCCAGTTCAACTAATGAAAAACTGTTTTTT.

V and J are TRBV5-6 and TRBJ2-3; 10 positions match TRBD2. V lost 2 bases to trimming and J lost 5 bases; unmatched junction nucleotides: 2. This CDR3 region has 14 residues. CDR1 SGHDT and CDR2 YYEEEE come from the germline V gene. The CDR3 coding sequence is TGTGCCAGCAGCTTTTCTAGCGGGGGAGATACGCAGTATTTT. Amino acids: CASSFSSGGDTQYF.

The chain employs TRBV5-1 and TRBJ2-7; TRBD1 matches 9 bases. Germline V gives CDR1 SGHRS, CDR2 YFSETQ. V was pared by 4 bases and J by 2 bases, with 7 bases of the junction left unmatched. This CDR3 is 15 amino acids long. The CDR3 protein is CASSAGTGLTYEQYF. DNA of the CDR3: TGCGCCAGCAGCGCCGGGACAGGGCTGACCTACGAGCAGTACTTC.

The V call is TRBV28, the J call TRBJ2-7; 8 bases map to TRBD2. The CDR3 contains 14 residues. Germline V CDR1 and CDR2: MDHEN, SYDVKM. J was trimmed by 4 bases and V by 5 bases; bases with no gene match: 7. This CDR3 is CASSIRGGTYEQYF. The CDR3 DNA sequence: TGTGCCAGCAGTATACGCGGGGGGACTTACGAGCAGTACTTC.

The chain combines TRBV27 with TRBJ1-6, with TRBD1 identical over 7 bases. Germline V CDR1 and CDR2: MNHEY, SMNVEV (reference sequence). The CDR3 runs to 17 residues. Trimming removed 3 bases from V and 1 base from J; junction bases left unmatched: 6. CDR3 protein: CASSLGQGVSYNSPLHF. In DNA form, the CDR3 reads TGTGCCAGCAGTTTGGGTCAGGGGGTTTCCTATAATTCACCCCTCCACTTT.